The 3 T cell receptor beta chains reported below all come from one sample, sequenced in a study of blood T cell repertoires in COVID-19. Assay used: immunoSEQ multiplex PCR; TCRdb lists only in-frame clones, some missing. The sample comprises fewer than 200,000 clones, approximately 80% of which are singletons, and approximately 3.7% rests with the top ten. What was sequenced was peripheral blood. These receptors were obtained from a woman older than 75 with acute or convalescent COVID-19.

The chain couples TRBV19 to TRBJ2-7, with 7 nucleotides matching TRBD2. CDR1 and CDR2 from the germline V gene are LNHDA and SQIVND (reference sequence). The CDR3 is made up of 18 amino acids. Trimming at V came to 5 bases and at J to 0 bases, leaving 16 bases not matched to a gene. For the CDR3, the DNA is TGTGCCAGTAGTCCCACGGGGGGACTTTCGCTAAGCTCCTACGAGCAGTACTTC. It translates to CASSPTGGLSLSSYEQYF.

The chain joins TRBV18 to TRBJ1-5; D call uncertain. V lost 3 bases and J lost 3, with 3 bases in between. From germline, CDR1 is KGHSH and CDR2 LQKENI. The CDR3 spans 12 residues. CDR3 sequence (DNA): TGTGCCAGCTCACCCAACAATCAGCCCCAGCATTTT. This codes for CASSPNNQPQHF.

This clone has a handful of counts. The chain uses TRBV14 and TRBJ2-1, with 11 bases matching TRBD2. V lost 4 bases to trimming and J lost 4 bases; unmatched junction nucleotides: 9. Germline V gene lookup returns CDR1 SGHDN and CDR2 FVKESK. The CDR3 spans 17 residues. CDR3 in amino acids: CASSPTLLAGAYNEQFF. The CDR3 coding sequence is TGTGCCAGCAGCCCGACTTTACTAGCGGGAGCTTACAATGAGCAGTTCTTC.